This entry features one T cell receptor (beta chain) sequence. Its antigen is as yet unknown. Clones were read by immunoSEQ multiplex PCR, and TCRdb kept only the in-frame ones, dropping some. This sample has approximately 20,000 clones, with 74% found just once. The sample belongs to a study of CD4 T cells in relation to SARS-CoV-2 and coronaviruses. Study in general: After roughly ten days of antigen culture, PBMC TCR beta CDR3s were sequenced. The study's findings and limits: In roughly 60% of donors, memory CD4+ clonotypes crossrecognized SARS-CoV-2 and at least one common cold coronavirus spike. This crossreactivity analysis covered spike protein alone, no other viral proteins.

Trimming removed 1 base from V and 7 bases from J, with 8 bases in between. Per germline, CDR1 MNHNS and CDR2 SASEGT. The CDR3 totals 14 residues. Unexposed donor CD4+ T cells date from about 2011-2018, before the COVID-19 pandemic. The cells were cultured for approximately 10 days before CD4+ T cells were isolated. PBMCs were plated at roughly 2 million per well in IL-2-containing medium. The chain employs TRBV6-1 and TRBJ1-6, with D unresolved. Material: CD4+ T cells from PBMCs, cultured in vitro. This receptor was obtained from a human donor in good health. CDR3 DNA sequence: TGTGCCAGCAGTGAAGGCAACCTCAATTCACCCCTCCACTTT. This sequence encodes CASSEGNLNSPLHF.